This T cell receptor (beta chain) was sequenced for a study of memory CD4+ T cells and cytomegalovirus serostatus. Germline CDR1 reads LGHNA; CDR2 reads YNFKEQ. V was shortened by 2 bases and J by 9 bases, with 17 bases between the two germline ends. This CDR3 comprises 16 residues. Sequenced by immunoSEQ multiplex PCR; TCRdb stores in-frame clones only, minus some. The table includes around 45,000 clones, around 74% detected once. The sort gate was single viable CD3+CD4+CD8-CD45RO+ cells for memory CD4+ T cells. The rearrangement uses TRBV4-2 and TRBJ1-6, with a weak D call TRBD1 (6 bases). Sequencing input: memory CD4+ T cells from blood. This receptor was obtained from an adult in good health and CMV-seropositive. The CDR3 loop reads CASSQLRDKVGSPLHF. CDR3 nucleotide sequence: TGTGCCAGCAGCCAACTCCGGGACAAAGTGGGTTCACCCCTCCACTTT.